What follows describes a single TCR beta chain. The data stem from a study of blood T cell repertoires in COVID-19. About the research overall: There were acute and convalescent COVID-19 samples, and they came from the United States, Italy and Spain. T cells, B-cell-depleted T cells, or PBMCs provided the cDNA or gDNA that served as material.

Original handling: Amplified reference gene primers provided the basis for estimating nucleated cell counts. TCRdb's table, derived via immunoSEQ multiplex PCR, lists solely in-frame clones and lacks some. The V and J calls and clone size come from that table; D and trimming were worked out from the DNA. Of 140,000 to 150,000 clones detected, approximately 92% appear once; the ten largest clones hold around 3.3%. Germline V gene lookup returns CDR1 MNHNY and CDR2 SVGAGI (reference sequence). The J segment lost 0 bases and the V segment lost 7 bases, leaving 5 bases of the junction unmatched. The CDR3 has 15 residues.

This receptor was taken from a woman aged 60-70 years with active COVID-19. The sample was peripheral blood. The chain employs TRBV6-6 and TRBJ1-5, with TRBD1 matching 8 bases. This CDR3 reads CASTPGQDSNQPQHF. CDR3 bases: TGTGCCAGCACCCCGGGACAGGATAGCAATCAGCCCCAGCATTTT.